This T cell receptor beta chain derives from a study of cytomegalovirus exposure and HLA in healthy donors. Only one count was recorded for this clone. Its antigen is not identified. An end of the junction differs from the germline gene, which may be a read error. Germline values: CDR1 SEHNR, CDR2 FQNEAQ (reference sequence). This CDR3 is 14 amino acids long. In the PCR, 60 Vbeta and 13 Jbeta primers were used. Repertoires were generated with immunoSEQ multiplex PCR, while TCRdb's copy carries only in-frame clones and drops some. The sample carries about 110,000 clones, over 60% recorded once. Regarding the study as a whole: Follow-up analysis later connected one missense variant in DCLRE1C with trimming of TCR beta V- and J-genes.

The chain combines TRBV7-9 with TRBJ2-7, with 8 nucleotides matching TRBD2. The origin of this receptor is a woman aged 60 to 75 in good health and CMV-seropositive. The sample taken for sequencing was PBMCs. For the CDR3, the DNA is TGTTCCAGCTCGGAGCGGGAGAGCTCCTACGAGCAGTACTTC. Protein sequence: CSSSERESSYEQYF.